This T cell receptor (beta chain) is from a study of blood T cell repertoires in COVID-19. Study details: From the United States, Italy and Spain came samples of acute and convalescent COVID-19.

Using immunoSEQ multiplex PCR, the repertoire was profiled, and TCRdb retains in-frame clones only, with some absent. Of about 200,000 clones listed, about nine tenths were seen once; the top ten hold over 1%. Sequenced material: PBMCs or T cells enriched from blood (not recorded which). The TCR comes from a young man who had recovered from COVID-19.

Here the CDR3 reads CASSNVQGREKLFF. DNA of the CDR3: TGTGCCAGCAGCAATGTACAGGGACGCGAAAAACTGTTTTTT. The chain combines TRBV5-4 with TRBJ1-4; tentative D call: TRBD1 (6 bases). Deletions cut 4 bases from V and 8 bases from J, with 15 bases between. This CDR3 is 14 amino acids long. CDR1 and CDR2 from the germline V gene are SGHNT and YYREEE (reference sequence).